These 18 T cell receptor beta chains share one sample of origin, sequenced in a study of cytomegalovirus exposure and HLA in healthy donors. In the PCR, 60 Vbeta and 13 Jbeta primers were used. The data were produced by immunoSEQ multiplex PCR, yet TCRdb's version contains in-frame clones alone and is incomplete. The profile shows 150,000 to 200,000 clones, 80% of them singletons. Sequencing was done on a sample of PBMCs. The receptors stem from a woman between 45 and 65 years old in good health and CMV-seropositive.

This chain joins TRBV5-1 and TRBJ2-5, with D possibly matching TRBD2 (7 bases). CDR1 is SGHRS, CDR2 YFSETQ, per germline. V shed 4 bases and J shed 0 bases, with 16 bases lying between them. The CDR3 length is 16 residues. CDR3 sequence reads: CASSPGVGGHQETQYF. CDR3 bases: TGCGCCAGCAGCCCAGGGGTGGGGGGGCACCAAGAGACCCAGTACTTC.

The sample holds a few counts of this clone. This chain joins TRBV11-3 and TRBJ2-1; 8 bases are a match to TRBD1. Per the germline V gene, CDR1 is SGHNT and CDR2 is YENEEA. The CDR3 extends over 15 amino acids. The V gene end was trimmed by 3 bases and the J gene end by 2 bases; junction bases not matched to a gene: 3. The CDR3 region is CASSFSGGAYNEQFF. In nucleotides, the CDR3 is TGTGCCAGCAGCTTCTCAGGGGGCGCCTACAATGAGCAGTTCTTC.

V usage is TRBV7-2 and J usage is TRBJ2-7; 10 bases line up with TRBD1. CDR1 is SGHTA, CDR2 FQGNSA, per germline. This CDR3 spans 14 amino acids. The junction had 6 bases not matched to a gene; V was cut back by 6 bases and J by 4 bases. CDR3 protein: CASSYTGQGYEQYF. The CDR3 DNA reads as TGTGCCAGCAGTTATACGGGACAGGGGTACGAGCAGTACTTC.

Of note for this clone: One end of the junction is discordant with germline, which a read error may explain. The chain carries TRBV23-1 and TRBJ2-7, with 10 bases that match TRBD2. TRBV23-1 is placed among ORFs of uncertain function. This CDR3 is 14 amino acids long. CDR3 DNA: TGCGCCAGCGAAGCGGGAGGGCGACCCTACGGGCAGTACTTC. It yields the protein CASEAGGRPYGQYF.

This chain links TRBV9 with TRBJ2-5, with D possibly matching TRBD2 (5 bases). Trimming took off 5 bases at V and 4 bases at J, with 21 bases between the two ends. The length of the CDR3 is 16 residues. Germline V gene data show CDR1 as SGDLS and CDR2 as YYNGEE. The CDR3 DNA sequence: TGTGCCAGCAGTCGCGCATCTAACGGGGTAGGAGAGACCCAGTACTTC. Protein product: CASSRASNGVGETQYF.

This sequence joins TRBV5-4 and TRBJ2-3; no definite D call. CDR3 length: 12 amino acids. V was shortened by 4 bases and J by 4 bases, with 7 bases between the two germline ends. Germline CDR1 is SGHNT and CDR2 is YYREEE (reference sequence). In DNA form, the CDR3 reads TGTGCCAGCAGCCTAGGAGCAGATACGCAGTATTTT. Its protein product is CASSLGADTQYF.

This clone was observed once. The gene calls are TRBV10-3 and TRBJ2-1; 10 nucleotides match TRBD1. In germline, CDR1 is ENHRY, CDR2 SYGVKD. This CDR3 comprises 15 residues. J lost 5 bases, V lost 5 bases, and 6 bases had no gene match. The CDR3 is CAISPGQGIHNEQFF. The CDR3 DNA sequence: TGTGCCATCAGTCCGGGACAGGGGATTCACAATGAGCAGTTCTTC.

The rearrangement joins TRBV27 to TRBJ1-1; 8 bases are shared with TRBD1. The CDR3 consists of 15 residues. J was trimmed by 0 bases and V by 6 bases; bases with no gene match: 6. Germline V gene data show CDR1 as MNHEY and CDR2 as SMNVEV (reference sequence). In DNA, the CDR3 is TGTGCCAGCAGAAAACAGGGGGTCGTGAACACTGAAGCTTTCTTT. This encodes CASRKQGVVNTEAFF.

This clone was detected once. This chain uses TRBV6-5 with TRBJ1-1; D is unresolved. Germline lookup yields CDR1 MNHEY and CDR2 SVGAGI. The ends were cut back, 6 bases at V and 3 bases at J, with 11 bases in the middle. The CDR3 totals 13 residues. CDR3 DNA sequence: TGTGCCAGCAGCCCCCTCCAGGACACTGAAGCTTTCTTT. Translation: CASSPLQDTEAFF.

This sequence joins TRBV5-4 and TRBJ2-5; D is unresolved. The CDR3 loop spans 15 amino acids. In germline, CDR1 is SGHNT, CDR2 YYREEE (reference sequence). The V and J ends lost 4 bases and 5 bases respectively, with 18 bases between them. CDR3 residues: CASSLAPTLSETQYF. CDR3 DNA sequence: TGTGCCAGCAGCCTCGCCCCTACACTATCGGAGACCCAGTACTTC.

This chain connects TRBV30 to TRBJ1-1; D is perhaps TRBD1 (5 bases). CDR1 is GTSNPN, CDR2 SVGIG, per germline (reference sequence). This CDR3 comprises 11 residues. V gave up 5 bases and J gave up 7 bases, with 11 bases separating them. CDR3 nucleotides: TGTGCCTGGGACGACAGCGATGAAGCTTTCTTT. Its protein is CAWDDSDEAFF.

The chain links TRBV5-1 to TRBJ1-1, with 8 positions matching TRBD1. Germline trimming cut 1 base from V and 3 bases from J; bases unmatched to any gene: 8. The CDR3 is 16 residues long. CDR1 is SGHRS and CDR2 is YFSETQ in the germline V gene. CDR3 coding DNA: TGCGCCAGCAGCTTGACAGGGGGGATTGGGGACACTGAAGCTTTCTTT. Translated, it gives CASSLTGGIGDTEAFF.

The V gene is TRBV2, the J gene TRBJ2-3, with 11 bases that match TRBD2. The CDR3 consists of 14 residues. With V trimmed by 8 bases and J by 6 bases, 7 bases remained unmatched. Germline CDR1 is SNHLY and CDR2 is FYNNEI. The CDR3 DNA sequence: TGTGCCAGCGGGGGACTAGCGGTCGGGGATACGCAGTATTTT. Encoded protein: CASGGLAVGDTQYF.

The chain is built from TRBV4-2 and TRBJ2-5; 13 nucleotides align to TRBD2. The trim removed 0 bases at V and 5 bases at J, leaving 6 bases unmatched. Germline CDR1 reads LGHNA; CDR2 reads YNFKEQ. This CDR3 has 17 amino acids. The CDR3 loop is CASSQDPTSGGAETQYF. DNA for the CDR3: TGTGCCAGCAGCCAAGATCCTACTAGCGGGGGGGCCGAGACCCAGTACTTC.

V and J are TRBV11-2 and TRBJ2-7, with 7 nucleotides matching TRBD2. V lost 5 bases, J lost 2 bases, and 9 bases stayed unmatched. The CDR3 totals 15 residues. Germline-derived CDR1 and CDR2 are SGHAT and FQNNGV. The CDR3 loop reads CASSQHRTRPYEQYF. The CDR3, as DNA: TGTGCCAGCAGCCAACACCGGACTAGGCCCTACGAGCAGTACTTC.

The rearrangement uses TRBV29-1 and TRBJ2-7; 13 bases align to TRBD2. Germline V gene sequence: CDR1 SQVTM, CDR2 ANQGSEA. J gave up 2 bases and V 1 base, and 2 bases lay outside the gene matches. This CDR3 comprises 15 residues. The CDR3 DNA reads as TGCAGCGTTGAAGGGACTAGCGGGAGACCCTACGAGCAGTACTTC. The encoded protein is CSVEGTSGRPYEQYF.

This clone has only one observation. DNA of the CDR3: TGTGCCAGCAGTGGAGTGGGGCTAGCGGGGTCCTGGGGTACGCAGTATTTT. Its translation is CASSGVGLAGSWGTQYF. The rearrangement joins TRBV6-1 to TRBJ2-3, with TRBD2 matching over 9 bases. V lost 4 bases, J lost 8 bases, and 16 bases stayed unmatched. Germline loops: CDR1 MNHNS, CDR2 SASEGT. CDR3 size: 17 residues.

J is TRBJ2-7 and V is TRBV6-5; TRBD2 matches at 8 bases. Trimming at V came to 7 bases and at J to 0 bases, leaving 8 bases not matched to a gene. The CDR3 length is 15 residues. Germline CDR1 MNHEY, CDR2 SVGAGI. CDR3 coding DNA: TGTGCCAGCACGGTCATTAGCGGGACCTCCTACGAGCAGTACTTC. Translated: CASTVISGTSYEQYF.